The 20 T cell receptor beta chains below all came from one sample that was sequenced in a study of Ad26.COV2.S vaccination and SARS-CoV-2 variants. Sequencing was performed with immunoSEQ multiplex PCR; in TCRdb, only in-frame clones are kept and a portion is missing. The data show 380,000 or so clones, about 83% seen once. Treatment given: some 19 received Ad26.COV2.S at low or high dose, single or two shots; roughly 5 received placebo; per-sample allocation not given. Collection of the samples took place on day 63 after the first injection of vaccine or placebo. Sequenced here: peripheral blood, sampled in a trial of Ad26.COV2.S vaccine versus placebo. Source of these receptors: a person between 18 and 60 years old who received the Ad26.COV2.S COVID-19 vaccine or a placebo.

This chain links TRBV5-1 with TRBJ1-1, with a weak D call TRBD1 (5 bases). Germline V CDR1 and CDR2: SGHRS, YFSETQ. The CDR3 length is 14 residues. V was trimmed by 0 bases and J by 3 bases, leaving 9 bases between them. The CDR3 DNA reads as TGCGCCAGCAGCTTGGACCGGGGCGACACTGAAGCTTTCTTT. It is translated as CASSLDRGDTEAFF.

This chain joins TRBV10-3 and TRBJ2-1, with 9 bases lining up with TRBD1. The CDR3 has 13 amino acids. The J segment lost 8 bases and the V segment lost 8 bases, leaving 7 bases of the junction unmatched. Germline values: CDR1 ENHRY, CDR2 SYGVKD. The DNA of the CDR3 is TGTGCCATCCGGACAGGGGAGAACCATGAGCAGTTCTTC. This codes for CAIRTGENHEQFF.

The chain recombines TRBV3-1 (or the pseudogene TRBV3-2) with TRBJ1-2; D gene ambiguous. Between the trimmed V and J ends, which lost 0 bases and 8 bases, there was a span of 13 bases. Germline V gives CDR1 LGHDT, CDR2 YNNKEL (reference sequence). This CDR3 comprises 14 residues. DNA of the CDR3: TGTGCCAGCAGCCAAGATCTTAGGGCAGGCGGCTACACCTTC. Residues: CASSQDLRAGGYTF.

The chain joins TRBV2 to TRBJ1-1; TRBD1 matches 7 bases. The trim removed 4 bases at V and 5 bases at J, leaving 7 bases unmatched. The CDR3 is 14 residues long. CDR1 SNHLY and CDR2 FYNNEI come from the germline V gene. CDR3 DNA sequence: TGTGCCAGCAGTGCCAGGGGGGGAGATACTGAAGCTTTCTTT. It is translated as CASSARGGDTEAFF.

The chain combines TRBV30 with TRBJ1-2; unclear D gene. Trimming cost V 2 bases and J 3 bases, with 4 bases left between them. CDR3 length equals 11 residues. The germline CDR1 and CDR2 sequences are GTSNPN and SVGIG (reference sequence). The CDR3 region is CAWSLDYGYTF. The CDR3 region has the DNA TGTGCCTGGAGTCTGGACTATGGCTACACCTTC.

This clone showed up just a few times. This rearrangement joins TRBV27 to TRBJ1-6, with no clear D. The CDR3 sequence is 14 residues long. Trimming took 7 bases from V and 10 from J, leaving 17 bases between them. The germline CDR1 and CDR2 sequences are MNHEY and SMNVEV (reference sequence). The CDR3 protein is CASNTARVGSPLHF. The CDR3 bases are TGTGCCAGCAACACCGCCCGGGTAGGATCACCCCTCCACTTT.

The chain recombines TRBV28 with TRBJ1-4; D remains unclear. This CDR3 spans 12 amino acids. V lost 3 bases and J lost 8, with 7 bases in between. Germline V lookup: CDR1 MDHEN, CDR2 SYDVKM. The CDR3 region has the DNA TGTGCCAGCAGTTTTCTGACAGAAAAACTGTTTTTT. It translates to CASSFLTEKLFF.

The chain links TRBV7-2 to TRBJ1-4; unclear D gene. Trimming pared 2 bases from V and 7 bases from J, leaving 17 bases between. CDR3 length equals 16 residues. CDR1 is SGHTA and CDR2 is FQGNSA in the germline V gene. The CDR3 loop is CASSLYGVVGGEKLFF. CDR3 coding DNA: TGTGCCAGCAGCTTATATGGCGTGGTGGGAGGTGAAAAACTGTTTTTT.

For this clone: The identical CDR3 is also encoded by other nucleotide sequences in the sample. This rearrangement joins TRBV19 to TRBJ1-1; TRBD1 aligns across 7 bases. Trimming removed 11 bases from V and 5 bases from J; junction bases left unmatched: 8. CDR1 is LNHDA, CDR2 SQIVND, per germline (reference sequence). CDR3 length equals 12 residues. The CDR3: CASRQGWTEAFF. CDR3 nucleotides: TGTGCCTCCCGACAGGGTTGGACTGAAGCTTTCTTT.

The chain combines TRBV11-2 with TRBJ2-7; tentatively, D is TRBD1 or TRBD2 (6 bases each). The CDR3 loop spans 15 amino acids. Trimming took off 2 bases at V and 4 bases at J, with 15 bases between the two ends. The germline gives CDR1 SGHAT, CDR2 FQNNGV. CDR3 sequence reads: CASSLFRGATYEQYF. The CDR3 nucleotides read TGTGCCAGCAGCTTATTTAGGGGGGCGACATACGAGCAGTACTTC.

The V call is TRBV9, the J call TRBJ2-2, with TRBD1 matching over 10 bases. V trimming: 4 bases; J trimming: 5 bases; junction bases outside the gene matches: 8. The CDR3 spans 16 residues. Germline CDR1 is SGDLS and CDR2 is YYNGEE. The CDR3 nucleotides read TGTGCCAGCAGCCACCTAGACAGGGGGCTTACCGGGGAGCTGTTTTTT. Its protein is CASSHLDRGLTGELFF.

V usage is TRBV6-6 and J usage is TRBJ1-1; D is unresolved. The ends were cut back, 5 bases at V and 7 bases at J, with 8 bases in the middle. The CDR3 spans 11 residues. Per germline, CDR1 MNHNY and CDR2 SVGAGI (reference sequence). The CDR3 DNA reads TGTGCCAGCAGTCCGCCGGGTGAAGCTTTCTTT. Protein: CASSPPGEAFF.

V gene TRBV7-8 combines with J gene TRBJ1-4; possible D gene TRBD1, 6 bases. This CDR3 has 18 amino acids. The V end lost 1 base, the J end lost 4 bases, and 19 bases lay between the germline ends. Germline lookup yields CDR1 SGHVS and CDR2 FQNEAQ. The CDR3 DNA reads TGTGCCAGCAGCTTAGTCCAACTGTTGAGGGGGAATAATGAAAAACTGTTTTTT. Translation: CASSLVQLLRGNNEKLFF.

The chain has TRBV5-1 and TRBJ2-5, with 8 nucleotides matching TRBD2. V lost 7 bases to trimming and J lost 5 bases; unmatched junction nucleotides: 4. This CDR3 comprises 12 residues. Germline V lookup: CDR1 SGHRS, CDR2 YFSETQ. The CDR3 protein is CASGAGEETQYF. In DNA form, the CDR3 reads TGCGCCAGCGGAGCGGGAGAGGAGACCCAGTACTTC.

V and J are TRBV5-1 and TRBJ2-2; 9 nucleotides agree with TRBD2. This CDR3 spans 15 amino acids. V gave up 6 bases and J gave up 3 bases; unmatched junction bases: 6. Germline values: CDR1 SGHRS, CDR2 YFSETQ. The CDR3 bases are TGCGCCAGCAAGGGACTAGCAAGTGACACCGGGGAGCTGTTTTTT. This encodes CASKGLASDTGELFF. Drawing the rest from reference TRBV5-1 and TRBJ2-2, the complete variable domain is KAGVTQTPRYLIKTRGQQVTLSCSPISGHRSVSWYQQTPGQGLQFLFEYFSETQRNKGNFPGRFSGRQFSNSRSEMNVSTLELGDSALYLCASKGLASDTGELFFGEGSRLTVL.

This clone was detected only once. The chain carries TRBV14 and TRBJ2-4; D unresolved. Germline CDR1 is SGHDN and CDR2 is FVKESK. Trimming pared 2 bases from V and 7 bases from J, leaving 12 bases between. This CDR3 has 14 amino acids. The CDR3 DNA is TGTGCCAGCAGCCAAAATTCGGTGGGGAACATTCAGTACTTC. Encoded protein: CASSQNSVGNIQYF.

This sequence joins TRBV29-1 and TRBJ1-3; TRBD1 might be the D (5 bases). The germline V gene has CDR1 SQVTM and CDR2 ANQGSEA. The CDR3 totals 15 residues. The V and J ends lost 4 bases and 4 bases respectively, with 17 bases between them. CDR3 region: CSVANDRAGGNTIYF. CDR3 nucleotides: TGCAGCGTTGCCAACGACAGAGCGGGGGGAAACACCATATATTTT.

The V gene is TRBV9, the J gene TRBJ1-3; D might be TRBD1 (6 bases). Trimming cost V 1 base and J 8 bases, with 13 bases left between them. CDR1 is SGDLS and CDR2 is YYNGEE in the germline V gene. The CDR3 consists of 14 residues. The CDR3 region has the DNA TGTGCCAGCAGCGTATTGGACAGTCGGGACACCATATATTTT. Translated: CASSVLDSRDTIYF.

The CDR3 DNA is TGTGCCAGCAGCTTCCAACAGGGGTACACAGATACGCAGTATTTT. Translating gives CASSFQQGYTDTQYF. This sequence joins TRBV7-9 and TRBJ2-3, with TRBD1 identical over 7 bases. The CDR3 has 15 residues. With V trimmed by 3 bases and J by 2 bases, 5 bases remained unmatched. Looked up from germline, CDR1 is SEHNR and CDR2 is FQNEAQ (reference sequence).

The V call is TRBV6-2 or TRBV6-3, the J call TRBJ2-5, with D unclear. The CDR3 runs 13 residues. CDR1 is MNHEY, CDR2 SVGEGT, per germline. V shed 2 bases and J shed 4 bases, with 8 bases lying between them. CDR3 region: CASSYPNVETQYF. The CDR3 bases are TGTGCCAGCAGTTACCCCAACGTAGAGACCCAGTACTTC.